This T cell receptor (beta chain) comes out of a study of T cells in Graves' hyperthyroidism and ophthalmopathy. The table lists this clonotype with a few counts. Any patient presenting with uncontrolled infection, other autoimmune disease, pregnancy or lactation was left out. There were TCR beta CDR3 regions amplified from RNA transcripts. The HTBI primer set was used in a first-round RT-PCR of the TCR CDR3. Via MiXCR, TCRdb re-called the multiplex PCR reads, giving one row per CDR3 protein. Altogether 370,000 or so distinct CDR3 sequences are present, about 13% being singletons, with the ten largest covering around 20%. Trimming took off 2 bases at V and 7 bases at J, with 12 bases between the two ends. The germline CDR1 and CDR2 sequences are DFQATT and SNEGSKA (reference sequence). The CDR3 covers 12 residues.

The rearrangement joins TRBV20-1 to TRBJ2-7, with D unclear. The sequence derives from a man aged 25 to 40 with Graves' hyperthyroidism that later progressed to Graves' ophthalmopathy. The sequencing sample was made of blood. The CDR3, as DNA: TGCAGTGCTAGATTACACTTTGGTGAGCAGTACTTC. This translates into CSARLHFGEQYF.